Listed below are T cell receptor beta chains from one sample, sequenced in a study of blood T cell repertoires in COVID-19. Using immunoSEQ multiplex PCR, the repertoire was profiled, and TCRdb retains in-frame clones only, with some absent. The data hold 110,000 or so clones, with around 79% observed a single time. The specimen was peripheral blood. The receptor source for this set is a man aged 45-60 years with acute or convalescent COVID-19. The CDR3 runs from the conserved cysteine through the conserved F or W. Rows give clone size only sometimes, using once, few, many, or a class for an expanded clone.

>TRBJ2-2|once|TRBV27|14
CASSRISGSGELFF
>TRBJ2-7|NA|TRBV20-1|11
CSADFSYEQYF
>TRBJ1-5|NA|TRBV6-5|12
CASSEYRDGKHF
>TRBJ2-4|NA|TRBV28|14
CASSFRMAGGGVYF
>TRBJ1-2|NA|TRBV5-4|15
CASSFEAGARDGYTF
>TRBJ2-7|NA|TRBV27|15
CASRDRRLDSYEQYF
>TRBJ2-1|NA|TRBV7-3|14
CASSLGSGGNEQFF
>TRBJ1-5|NA|TRBV3-1/TRBV3-2|14
CASSQGTGNSPQHF
>TRBJ2-1|NA|TRBV23-1|16
CASSWLRDKTYNEQFF
>TRBJ2-7|NA|TRBV18|13
CASSPQAPYEQYF
>TRBJ1-3|NA|TRBV6-5|15
CASRPGQGSGNTIYF
>TRBJ2-7|NA|TRBV4-2|15
CASSPRDRADYEQYF
>TRBJ2-5|NA|TRBV27|17
CASSQRVYVRGGETQYF
>TRBJ1-3|NA|TRBV28|14
CASSVPGSGNTIYF
>TRBJ1-1|NA|TRBV24-1|13
CATRFGQRGKLFF
>TRBJ2-1|few|TRBV27|12
CASSPGLSGSFF
>TRBJ1-5|once|TRBV9|15
CASSRGQGGNQPQHF
>TRBJ2-7|NA|TRBV27|14
CASSLSGGPYEQYF
>TRBJ1-1|NA|TRBV28|16
CASSPLPTGGRAEAFF
>TRBJ1-5|once|TRBV3-1/TRBV3-2|14
CASSRQGMMEPQHF
>TRBJ1-4|NA|TRBV7-9|16
CASSKGALVTNEKLFF
>TRBJ1-5|many|TRBV28|13
CASSYSRDKPQHF
>TRBJ2-2|NA|TRBV28|15
CASSPLDRGTGELFF
>TRBJ1-2|few|TRBV24-1|13
CATSDTSLHGYTF
>TRBJ2-1|NA|TRBV7-9|15
CASSFPGGSYNEQFF
>TRBJ1-6|few|TRBV10-3|15
CAISDVGTGGSPLHF
>TRBJ2-1|NA|TRBV4-1|17
CASSQDPPGTTNNEQFF
>TRBJ1-1|NA|TRBV5-6|15
CASSAAGAGNTEAFF
>TRBJ1-1|NA|TRBV24-1|11
CATSWGGEAFF
>TRBJ1-2|few|TRBV25-1|12
CASSATGQGYTF
>TRBJ2-1|NA|TRBV5-6|15
CASSSVLKGALEQFF
>TRBJ1-1|NA|TRBV27|15
CASSPPDRGNTEAFF
>TRBJ1-2|once|TRBV30|13
CAWKRPPNYGYTF
>TRBJ1-5|NA|TRBV21-1|15
CASSPWRRRDQPQHF
>TRBJ1-2|few|TRBV5-1|15
CASKTGETANYGYTF
>TRBJ1-2|NA|TRBV3-1/TRBV3-2|12
CASTRGGYGYTF
>TRBJ2-7|NA|TRBV13|14
CASSFSPGTDEQYF
>TRBJ1-6|few|TRBV29-1|13
CSVQTGGESPLHF
>TRBJ2-5|NA|TRBV6-1|14
CASSEASPKETQYF
>TRBJ2-7|NA|TRBV25-1|15
CASSALGGYSYEQYF
>TRBJ1-2|NA|TRBV7-9|16
CASSLDLGTRNYGYTF
>TRBJ2-7|NA|TRBV28|12
CASSTTDSQAHF
>TRBJ1-6|NA|TRBV24-1|14
CATRGARENSPLHF
>TRBJ2-3|NA|TRBV9|14
CASSVAGLTDTQYF
>TRBJ2-5|NA|TRBV19|15
CASSIDARHQETQYF
>TRBJ1-2|NA|TRBV5-4|16
CASSAGTPETRGGYTF